This T cell receptor beta chain was observed in a study of blood T cell repertoires in COVID-19. How the authors handled the data: Amplification of reference gene primers provided the estimated nucleated cell counts. Measured with immunoSEQ multiplex PCR; TCRdb has only the in-frame clones, and not every one. Clone size and the V and J calls come from that table; the DNA yielded D and trimming. Of around 260,000 clones listed, 80% to 90% are singletons. The CDR3 is made up of 15 amino acids. The junction had 10 bases not matched to a gene; V was cut back by 6 bases and J by 10 bases. Germline-derived CDR1 and CDR2 are SGHVS and FNYEAQ.

The receptor was isolated from a woman between 25 and 40 years old with active or convalescent COVID-19. The sequenced sample was peripheral blood. The V call is TRBV7-6, the J call TRBJ1-6, with 9 bases matching TRBD1. CDR3: CASRGMTGGMSPLHF. CDR3 nucleotides: TGTGCCAGCAGGGGGATGACAGGGGGTATGTCACCCCTCCACTTT.